These 23 T cell receptor beta chains were all obtained from the same sample, sequenced in a study of blood T cell repertoires in COVID-19. Libraries were prepared by immunoSEQ multiplex PCR; TCRdb keeps only in-frame clonotypes and omits some of them. The sample shows about 60,000 clones, around four fifths of them seen only once. The sample comprised peripheral blood. The receptors shown here come from a woman in her 70s with acute or convalescent COVID-19.

The gene calls are TRBV10-3 and TRBJ2-5; 10 nucleotides agree with TRBD1. Trimming cost V 6 bases and J 3 bases; bases outside gene matches: 1. The germline V gene encodes CDR1 ENHRY and CDR2 SYGVKD. The CDR3 is made up of 13 amino acids. CDR3 protein: CAIRGTGEETQYF. The DNA of the CDR3 is TGTGCCATCAGGGGGACAGGGGAAGAGACCCAGTACTTC.

This clone appeared once. The rearrangement uses TRBV2 and TRBJ1-1; D call uncertain. This CDR3 is 16 amino acids long. Germline CDR1 and CDR2: SNHLY and FYNNEI. V lost 5 bases and J 2 bases, leaving 18 bases between the germline ends. The CDR3 loop reads CASSPILRQDNTEAFF. As DNA, the CDR3 is TGTGCCAGCAGTCCTATTTTACGGCAGGATAACACTGAAGCTTTCTTT.

The count of this clone is one. This chain's CDR3 is CASSGALRTGELFF. CDR3 DNA sequence: TGCGCCAGCAGCGGAGCATTGAGAACCGGGGAGCTGTTTTTT. V gene TRBV5-1 combines with J gene TRBJ2-2, with D unclear. CDR1 and CDR2 (germline): SGHRS, YFSETQ. There are 14 residues in the CDR3. V gave up 4 bases and J gave up 5 bases, with 12 bases separating them.

The rearrangement links TRBV19 to TRBJ2-3, with 12 bases matching TRBD1. The length of the CDR3 is 14 residues. J was trimmed by 5 bases and V by 7 bases; bases with no gene match: 4. Germline values: CDR1 LNHDA, CDR2 SQIVND (reference sequence). The CDR3 loop reads CASMGTGGIDTQYF. The CDR3 DNA is TGTGCCAGTATGGGGACAGGGGGCATAGATACGCAGTATTTT.

V gene TRBV6-5 combines with J gene TRBJ1-2, with 7 bases that match TRBD1. Germline V CDR1 and CDR2: MNHEY, SVGAGI. This CDR3 comprises 14 residues. J lost 7 bases, V lost 4 bases, and 9 bases had no gene match. CDR3 residues: CASSFHDRAGGYTF. The DNA of the CDR3 is TGTGCCAGCAGTTTCCACGACAGGGCTGGTGGCTACACCTTC.

This clone was seen more than once but under ten times. The chain carries TRBV14 and TRBJ1-2, with TRBD1 matching over 8 bases. Looked up from germline, CDR1 is SGHDN and CDR2 is FVKESK. J lost 3 bases, V lost 6 bases, and 15 bases had no gene match. The CDR3 spans 17 residues. CDR3 sequence reads: CASSHIFPGTGDYGYTF. Written as DNA, the CDR3 is TGTGCCAGCAGTCACATCTTTCCCGGGACAGGAGACTATGGCTACACCTTC.

This rearrangement joins TRBV6-5 to TRBJ2-7; 7 nucleotides line up with TRBD1. Trimming removed 7 bases from V and 2 bases from J; junction bases left unmatched: 8. Germline lookup yields CDR1 MNHEY and CDR2 SVGAGI. The CDR3 has 14 residues. CDR3 sequence (DNA): TGTGCCAGCAATTCTAGAGGACAGGCCTACGAGCAGTACTTC. Encoded protein: CASNSRGQAYEQYF.

The gene calls are TRBV7-9 and TRBJ1-4; possibly TRBD1 for D (5 bases). The CDR3 runs 15 residues. CDR1 is SEHNR and CDR2 is FQNEAQ in the germline V gene (reference sequence). The V end was cut by 3 bases, the J end by 6 bases, with 14 bases between. This CDR3 is CASSLQTGGDEKLFF. Written as DNA, the CDR3 is TGTGCCAGCAGCTTGCAAACCGGGGGGGATGAAAAACTGTTTTTT.

The chain uses TRBV6-5 and TRBJ1-1; D may be TRBD1 (5 bases). Trimming removed 3 bases at V and 4 bases at J, with 9 bases between. The CDR3 runs to 13 residues. Germline-derived CDR1 and CDR2 are MNHEY and SVGAGI. CDR3 nucleotides: TGTGCCAGCAGTTATCGGGGGGTCACTGAAGCTTTCTTT. Encoded protein: CASSYRGVTEAFF.

This clone was picked up one time. The rearrangement joins TRBV28 to TRBJ1-2; TRBD1 matches 9 bases. Trimming removed 3 bases from V and 7 bases from J; junction bases left unmatched: 3. The germline CDR1 and CDR2 sequences are MDHEN and SYDVKM. The CDR3 is made up of 13 amino acids. For the CDR3, the DNA is TGTGCCAGCAGTTTTGGGACAGGGTTTGGCTACACCTTC. Residues: CASSFGTGFGYTF.

V usage is TRBV6-5 and J usage is TRBJ1-2; TRBD1 might be the D (5 bases). Trimming pared 6 bases from V and 3 bases from J, leaving 11 bases between. The CDR3 sequence is 13 residues long. The V gene's germline CDR1 is MNHEY and CDR2 SVGAGI. CDR3 bases: TGTGCCAGCAGGTATGGCAGGGACTATGGCTACACCTTC. The encoded protein is CASRYGRDYGYTF.

This clone came up a few times. The chain couples TRBV5-4 to TRBJ2-1; 12 bases align to TRBD2. CDR1 is SGHNT, CDR2 YYREEE, per germline (reference sequence). The CDR3 length is 14 residues. Trimming cost V 4 bases and J 9 bases; bases outside gene matches: 5. The CDR3 region has the DNA TGTGCCAGCAGCCCAAGACTAGCGGGGGTTGAGCAGTTCTTC. Amino acids: CASSPRLAGVEQFF. Supplemented by reference TRBV5-4 and TRBJ2-1, the full variable domain reads ETGVTQSPTHLIKTRGQQVTLRCSSQSGHNTVSWYQQALGQGPQFIFQYYREEENGRGNFPPRFSGLQFPNYSSELNVNALELDDSALYLCASSPRLAGVEQFFGPGTRLTVL.

The DNA for the CDR3 is TGTGCCAGCAGCGTAGGTCGACTAGCGGGGACCCCGTACCAAGAGACCCAGTACTTC. This sequence encodes CASSVGRLAGTPYQETQYF. The rearrangement uses TRBV9 and TRBJ2-5; 11 nucleotides match TRBD2. Germline-derived CDR1 and CDR2 are SGDLS and YYNGEE. The CDR3 spans 19 residues. The junction had 10 bases not matched to a gene; V was cut back by 0 bases and J by 0 bases.

This sequence joins TRBV19 and TRBJ1-6, with D perhaps matching TRBD1 (5 bases). Per germline, CDR1 LNHDA and CDR2 SQIVND (reference sequence). The CDR3 is 16 amino acids. V gave up 2 bases and J gave up 8 bases, with 16 bases separating them. CDR3 DNA: TGTGCCAGTAGTATAACAGGTCCGGCGATGGATTCACCCCTCCACTTT. Translated: CASSITGPAMDSPLHF.

The V call is TRBV3-1 (or the pseudogene TRBV3-2), the J call TRBJ2-1; 11 bases align to TRBD1. The germline V gene has CDR1 LGHDT and CDR2 YNNKEL (reference sequence). The CDR3 covers 18 residues. J gave up 0 bases and V 1 base, and 5 bases lay outside the gene matches. CDR3 sequence reads: CASSQGIGTGGSYNEQFF. The CDR3 DNA reads as TGTGCCAGCAGCCAAGGAATAGGGACAGGGGGCTCCTACAATGAGCAGTTCTTC.

The V and J genes are TRBV10-3 and TRBJ2-2, with a possible D match to TRBD2 (5 bases). The CDR3 has 18 residues. V lost 0 bases, J lost 3 bases, and 17 bases lay in between. Germline CDR1 is ENHRY and CDR2 is SYGVKD. The CDR3 nucleotides are TGTGCCATCAGTGAGTCGAGGGTACAGCGACCCGACACCGGGGAGCTGTTTTTT. This encodes CAISESRVQRPDTGELFF.

V gene TRBV14 combines with J gene TRBJ1-1; 8 nucleotides match TRBD1. After removal of 3 bases from V and 12 bases from J, the junction contained 9 bases not matched to a gene. CDR3 length: 13 amino acids. Germline-derived CDR1 and CDR2 are SGHDN and FVKESK. CDR3 sequence reads: CASSQSRTGNPFF. CDR3 coding DNA: TGTGCCAGCAGCCAGTCCCGGACAGGGAATCCTTTCTTT.

In this sample, this clone turned up once. CDR3 in amino acids: CASDTPGQDSEQYF. DNA of the CDR3: TGTGCCAGTGACACGCCGGGACAGGATTCCGAGCAGTACTTC. The chain recombines TRBV19 with TRBJ2-7; 8 bases fit TRBD1. With V trimmed by 8 bases and J by 6 bases, 12 bases remained unmatched. CDR3 size: 14 residues. Germline V CDR1 and CDR2: LNHDA, SQIVND (reference sequence). The entire variable domain, with the rest obtained from reference TRBV19 and TRBJ2-7, is as follows: DGGITQSPKYLFRKEGQNVTLSCEQNLNHDAMYWYRQDPGQGLRLIYYSQIVNDFQKGDIAEGYSVSREKKESFPLTVTSAQKNPTAFYLCASDTPGQDSEQYFGPGTRLTVT.

The chain combines TRBV10-3 with TRBJ2-4; TRBD1 agrees at 8 bases. CDR3 length: 15 amino acids. The V gene end was trimmed by 8 bases and the J gene end by 2 bases; junction bases not matched to a gene: 8. CDR1 is ENHRY and CDR2 is SYGVKD in the germline V gene. CDR3 coding DNA: TGTGCCATCGGTGCCAGGGGGCCATCCAAAAACATTCAGTACTTC. Amino acid sequence: CAIGARGPSKNIQYF.

The gene calls are TRBV15 and TRBJ2-3, with D perhaps matching TRBD2 (5 bases). V lost 5 bases and J 1 base, leaving 7 bases between the germline ends. The CDR3 loop spans 13 amino acids. Germline V gene sequence: CDR1 LNHNV, CDR2 YYDKDF (reference sequence). CDR3 amino acids: CATSLRGTDTQYF. DNA for the CDR3: TGTGCCACCAGCCTGAGGGGCACAGATACGCAGTATTTT.

V gene TRBV18 combines with J gene TRBJ2-3; maybe TRBD2 (6 bases). The V end lost 3 bases, the J end lost 5 bases, and 6 bases lay between the germline ends. CDR1 is KGHSH, CDR2 LQKENI, per germline. The CDR3 covers 12 residues. The CDR3 loop is CASSPGGDTQYF. DNA for the CDR3: TGTGCCAGCTCACCGGGGGGAGATACGCAGTATTTT.

The CDR3 region has the DNA TGTGCCAGCTCACCAGGCTCGGGACTGGCTGATAGAAAACTGTTTTTT. Its translation is CASSPGSGLADRKLFF. The chain links TRBV18 to TRBJ1-4; the D gene is possibly TRBD1 (5 bases). Deletions cut 2 bases from V and 10 bases from J, with 20 bases between. The CDR3 runs to 16 residues. Germline assignment: CDR1 KGHSH and CDR2 LQKENI.

V is TRBV5-1 and J is TRBJ2-5, with TRBD2 as a possible D gene (6 bases). The CDR3 spans 17 residues. Per the germline V gene, CDR1 is SGHRS and CDR2 is YFSETQ. The V and J ends lost 4 bases and 2 bases respectively, with 21 bases between them. DNA for the CDR3: TGCGCCAGCAGCCTTCGCGGGGACGGGGTTGGACAAGAGACCCAGTACTTC. It is translated as CASSLRGDGVGQETQYF. Based on the CDR3 plus reference TRBV5-1 and TRBJ2-5, the full variable domain is KAGVTQTPRYLIKTRGQQVTLSCSPISGHRSVSWYQQTPGQGLQFLFEYFSETQRNKGNFPGRFSGRQFSNSRSEMNVSTLELGDSALYLCASSLRGDGVGQETQYFGPGTRLLVL.